This TCR beta chain was sequenced during a study of technical replicates of blood from a few donors. The protocol was immunoSEQ multiplex PCR, while the TCRdb copy is restricted to in-frame clones and leaves out a portion. The table has around 76,000 clones, over 80% seen once; the top ten hold 0.25% to 0.35%. Deletions cut 0 bases from V and 3 bases from J, with 15 bases between. The CDR3 consists of 17 residues. J is TRBJ2-1 and V is TRBV23-1; TRBD1 is a possible D gene (5 bases). TRBV23-1 is placed among ORFs of uncertain function. This receptor was obtained from a human donor in good health. Sequencing was performed on T cells isolated from PBMCs. The CDR3 is CASSQSAGYLFYNEQFF. CDR3 nucleotide sequence: TGCGCCAGCAGTCAATCAGCAGGGTACCTGTTCTACAATGAGCAGTTCTTC.